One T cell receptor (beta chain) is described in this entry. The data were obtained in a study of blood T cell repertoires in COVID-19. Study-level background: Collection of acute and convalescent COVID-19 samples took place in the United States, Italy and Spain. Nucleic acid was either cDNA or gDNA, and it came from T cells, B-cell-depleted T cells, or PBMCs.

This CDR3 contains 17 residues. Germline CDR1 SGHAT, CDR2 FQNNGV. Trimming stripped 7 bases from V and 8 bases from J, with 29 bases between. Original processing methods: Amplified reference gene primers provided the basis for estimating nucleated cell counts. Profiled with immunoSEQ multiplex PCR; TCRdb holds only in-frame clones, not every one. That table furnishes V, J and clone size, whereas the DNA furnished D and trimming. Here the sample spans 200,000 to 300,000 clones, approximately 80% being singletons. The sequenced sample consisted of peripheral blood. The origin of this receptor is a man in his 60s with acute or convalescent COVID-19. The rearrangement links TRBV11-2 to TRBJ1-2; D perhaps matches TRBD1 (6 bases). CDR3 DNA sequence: TGTGCCAGCACGCCCTTCCCACAGGGACCGACGACGAGGGGCTACACCTTC. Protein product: CASTPFPQGPTTRGYTF.